This T cell receptor (beta chain) was recovered during a study of T cell changes during pregnancy in multiple sclerosis. Assay used: immunoSEQ multiplex PCR; TCRdb lists only in-frame clones, some missing. Here the sample spans roughly 52,000 clones, 90% to 95% being singletons. V lost 6 bases and J lost 3, with 14 bases in between. The CDR3 extends over 15 amino acids. The germline V gene encodes CDR1 SNHLY and CDR2 FYNNEI. The rearrangement links TRBV2 to TRBJ1-4, with a tentative D call TRBD1 (5 bases). The specimen comprised CD8+ T cells from peripheral blood mononuclear cells, sampled in the third trimester of pregnancy. This clonotype originated in a female donor with multiple sclerosis, enrolled in a pregnancy study. The CDR3 DNA reads as TGTGCCAGCAGCCCCGGGGGAGGGTCTAATGAAAAACTGTTTTTT. It translates to CASSPGGGSNEKLFF.